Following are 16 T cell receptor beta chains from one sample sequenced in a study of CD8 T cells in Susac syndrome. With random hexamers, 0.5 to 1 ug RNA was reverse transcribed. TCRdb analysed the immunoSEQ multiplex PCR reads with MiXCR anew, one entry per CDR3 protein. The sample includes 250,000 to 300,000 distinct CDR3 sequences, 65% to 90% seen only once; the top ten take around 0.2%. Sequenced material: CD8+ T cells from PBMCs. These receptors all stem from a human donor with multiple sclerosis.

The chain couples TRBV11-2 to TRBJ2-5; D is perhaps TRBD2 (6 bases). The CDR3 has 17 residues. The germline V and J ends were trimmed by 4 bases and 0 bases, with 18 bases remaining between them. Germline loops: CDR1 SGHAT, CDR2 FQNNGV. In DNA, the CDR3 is TGTGCCAGCAGCTGGGGGGAGCAGGGTCCGTACCAAGAGACCCAGTACTTC. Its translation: CASSWGEQGPYQETQYF.

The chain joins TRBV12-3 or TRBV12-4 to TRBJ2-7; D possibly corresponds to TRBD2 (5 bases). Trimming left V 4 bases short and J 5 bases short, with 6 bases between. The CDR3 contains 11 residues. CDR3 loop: CASSWRNEQYF. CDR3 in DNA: TGTGCCAGCAGTTGGAGGAACGAGCAGTACTTC.

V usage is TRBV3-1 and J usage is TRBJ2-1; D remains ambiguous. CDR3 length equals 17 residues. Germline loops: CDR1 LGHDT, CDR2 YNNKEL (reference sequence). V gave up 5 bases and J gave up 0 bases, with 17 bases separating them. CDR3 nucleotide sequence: TGTGCCAGCAGCTCCCAGCGCCTTGATTGCTCCTACAATGAGCAGTTCTTC. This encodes CASSSQRLDCSYNEQFF.

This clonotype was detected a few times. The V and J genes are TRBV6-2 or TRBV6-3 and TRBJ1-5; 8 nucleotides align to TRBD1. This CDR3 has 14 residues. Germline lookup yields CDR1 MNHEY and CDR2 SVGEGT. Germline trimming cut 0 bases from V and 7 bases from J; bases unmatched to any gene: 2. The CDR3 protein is CASSYSAGGQPQHF. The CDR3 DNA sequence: TGTGCCAGCAGTTACTCGGCAGGGGGCCAGCCCCAGCATTTT.

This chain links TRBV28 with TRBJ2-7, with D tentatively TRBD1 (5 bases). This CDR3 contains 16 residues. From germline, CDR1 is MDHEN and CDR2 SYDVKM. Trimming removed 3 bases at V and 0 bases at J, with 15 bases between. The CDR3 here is CASSFPGQGSSYEQYF. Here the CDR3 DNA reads TGTGCCAGCAGTTTCCCCGGGCAGGGCAGCTCCTACGAGCAGTACTTC.

CDR3 nucleotide sequence: TGTGCCAGCAGTTTATTGGGGAGGGCTGGCTACACCTTC. Protein: CASSLLGRAGYTF. The J gene is TRBJ1-2, the V gene TRBV28; D is undetermined. The V and J ends lost 1 base and 7 bases respectively, with 10 bases between them. CDR1 and CDR2 (germline): MDHEN, SYDVKM. The CDR3 spans 13 residues.

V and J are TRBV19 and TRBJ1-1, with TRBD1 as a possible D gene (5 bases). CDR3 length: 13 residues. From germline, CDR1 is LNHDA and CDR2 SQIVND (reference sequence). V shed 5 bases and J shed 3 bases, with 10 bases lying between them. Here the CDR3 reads CASSVGTYTEAFF. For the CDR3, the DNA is TGTGCCAGTAGTGTCGGGACGTACACTGAAGCTTTCTTT.

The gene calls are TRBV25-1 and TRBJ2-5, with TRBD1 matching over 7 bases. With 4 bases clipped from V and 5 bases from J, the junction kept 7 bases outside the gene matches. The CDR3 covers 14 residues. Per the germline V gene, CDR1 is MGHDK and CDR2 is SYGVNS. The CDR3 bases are TGTGCCAGCAGTGGGGACAGTCAGGGGGAGACCCAGTACTTC. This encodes CASSGDSQGETQYF. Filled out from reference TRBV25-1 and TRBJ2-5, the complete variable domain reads EADIYQTPRYLVIGTGKKITLECSQTMGHDKMYWYQQDPGMELHLIHYSYGVNSTEKGDLSSESTVSRIRTEHFPLTLESARPSHTSQYLCASSGDSQGETQYFGPGTRLLVL.

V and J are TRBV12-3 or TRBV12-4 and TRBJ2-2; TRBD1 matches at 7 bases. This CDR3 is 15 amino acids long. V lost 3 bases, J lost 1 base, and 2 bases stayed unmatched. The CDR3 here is CASSFDRVNTGELFF. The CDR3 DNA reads TGTGCCAGCAGTTTCGACAGGGTGAACACCGGGGAGCTGTTTTTT.

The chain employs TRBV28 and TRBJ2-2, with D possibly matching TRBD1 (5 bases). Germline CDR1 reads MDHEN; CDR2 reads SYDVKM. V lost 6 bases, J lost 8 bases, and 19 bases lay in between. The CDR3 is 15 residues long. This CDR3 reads CASSPPGNWLGELFF. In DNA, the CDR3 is TGTGCCAGCAGCCCGCCAGGGAACTGGCTGGGGGAGCTGTTTTTT.

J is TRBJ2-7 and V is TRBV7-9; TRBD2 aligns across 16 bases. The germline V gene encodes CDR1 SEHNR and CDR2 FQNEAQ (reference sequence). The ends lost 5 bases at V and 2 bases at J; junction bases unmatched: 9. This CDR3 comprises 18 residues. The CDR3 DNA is TGTGCCAGCAGCCGCCCACCGGGACTAGCGGGAGGGCCCTACGAGCAGTACTTC. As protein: CASSRPPGLAGGPYEQYF.

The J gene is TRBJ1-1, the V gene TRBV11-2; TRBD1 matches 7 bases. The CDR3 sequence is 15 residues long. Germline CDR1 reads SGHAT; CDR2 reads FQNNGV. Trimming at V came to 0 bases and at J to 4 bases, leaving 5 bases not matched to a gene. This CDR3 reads CASSLEARGTTEAFF. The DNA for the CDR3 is TGTGCCAGCAGCTTAGAGGCCAGGGGGACCACTGAAGCTTTCTTT.

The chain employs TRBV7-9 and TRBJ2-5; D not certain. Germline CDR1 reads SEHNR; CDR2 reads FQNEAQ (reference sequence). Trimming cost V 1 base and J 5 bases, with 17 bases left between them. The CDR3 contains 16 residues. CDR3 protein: CASSLGPVGLGETQYF. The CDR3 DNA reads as TGTGCCAGCAGCTTAGGCCCGGTCGGATTGGGGGAGACCCAGTACTTC.

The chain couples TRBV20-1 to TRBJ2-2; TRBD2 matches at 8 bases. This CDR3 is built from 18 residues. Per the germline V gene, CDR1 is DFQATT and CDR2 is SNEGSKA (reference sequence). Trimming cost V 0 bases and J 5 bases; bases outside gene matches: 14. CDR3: CSARDLVRAGVVTGELFF. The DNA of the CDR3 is TGCAGTGCTAGAGATTTGGTTAGAGCGGGAGTGGTAACCGGGGAGCTGTTTTTT.

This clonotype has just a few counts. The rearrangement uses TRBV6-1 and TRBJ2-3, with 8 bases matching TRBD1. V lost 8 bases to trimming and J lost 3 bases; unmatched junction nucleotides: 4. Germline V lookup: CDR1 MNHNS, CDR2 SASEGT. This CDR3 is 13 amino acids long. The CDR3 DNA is TGTGCCAGCTGGACAGGGAGGACAGATACGCAGTATTTT. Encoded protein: CASWTGRTDTQYF.

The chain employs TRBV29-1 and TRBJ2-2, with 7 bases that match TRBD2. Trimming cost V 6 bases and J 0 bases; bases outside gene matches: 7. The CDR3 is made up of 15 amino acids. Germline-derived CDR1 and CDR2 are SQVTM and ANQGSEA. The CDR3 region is CSVEKAGTNTGELFF. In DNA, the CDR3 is TGCAGCGTCGAAAAAGCGGGAACGAACACCGGGGAGCTGTTTTTT.